These T cell receptor beta chains were read from a single sample in a study of sequential checkpoint blockade in melanoma. The data were produced by immunoSEQ multiplex PCR, yet TCRdb's version contains in-frame clones alone and is incomplete. The profile covers roughly 18,000 clones, with under 80% appearing a single time and 12% taken by the ten largest. Material: CD8+ T cells sorted from blood (inferred from file names), obtained from a patient given nivolumab and ipilimumab in sequence. The receptors were gathered from a human donor with melanoma. CDR3s include the opening cysteine and the closing phenylalanine or tryptophan. Fields, in order: J gene, V gene, clone size, D gene, CDR3 protein, CDR3 DNA. A D gene is named only where the DNA matches it firmly. Part of the rows lack a size; the others show once, few, many or a class for expanded clones.

>TRBJ1-2|TRBV30|-|TRBD1
CAFLQGTSYYGYTF
TGTGCCTTCCTACAGGGGACCAGTTACTATGGCTACACCTTC
>TRBJ2-7|TRBV19|-|-
CASSIGVLHSYEQYF
TGTGCCAGTAGTATAGGTGTTCTCCACTCCTACGAGCAGTACTTC
>TRBJ2-1|TRBV13|-|-
CASSAHGNNEQFF
TGTGCCAGCAGTGCCCACGGGAACAATGAGCAGTTCTTC
>TRBJ2-3|TRBV9|-|TRBD2
CASSPLAGESTDTQYF
TGTGCCAGCAGCCCCCTAGCGGGTGAGAGCACAGATACGCAGTATTTT
>TRBJ2-2|TRBV19|medium-sized|-
CASTPGATGELFF
TGTGCCAGTACGCCAGGGGCTACCGGGGAGCTGTTTTTT
>TRBJ2-7|TRBV19|-|TRBD1
CASSIDRGGSYEQYF
TGTGCCAGTAGTATCGACAGGGGGGGCTCCTACGAGCAGTACTTC
>TRBJ1-1|TRBV9|-|-
CASSPAGPSMNTEAFF
TGTGCCAGCAGCCCGGCAGGCCCTTCCATGAACACTGAAGCTTTCTTT
>TRBJ2-7|TRBV4-1|-|-
CASSPVIGQTYEQYF
TGCGCCAGCAGCCCAGTAATAGGACAGACCTACGAGCAGTACTTC
>TRBJ2-1|TRBV7-9|once|TRBD2
CASSLEKREDEQFF
TGTGCCAGCAGCTTAGAGAAACGGGAGGATGAGCAGTTCTTC
>TRBJ2-4|TRBV6-4|-|-
CASSDSSENIQYF
TGTGCCAGCAGTGACTCTAGCGAAAACATTCAGTACTTC
>TRBJ1-1|TRBV19|-|-
CASSIGRGARLGTEAFF
TGTGCCAGTAGTATAGGGCGGGGGGCGCGACTCGGCACTGAAGCTTTCTTT
>TRBJ2-1|TRBV9|-|-
CASSVEGGQYNEQFF
TGTGCCAGCAGCGTAGAGGGGGGGCAGTACAATGAGCAGTTCTTC
>TRBJ2-1|TRBV6-4|-|TRBD2
CASSGGLAGHNEQFF
TGTGCCAGCAGTGGCGGACTAGCGGGGCACAATGAGCAGTTCTTC
>TRBJ2-7|TRBV25-1|-|TRBD1
CASSPRGLNPLNFYEQYF
TGTGCCAGCAGTCCCAGGGGGCTTAATCCCCTAAATTTCTACGAGCAGTACTTC
>TRBJ2-2|TRBV7-9|-|TRBD2
CASSVGLAGLRAGELFF
TGTGCCAGCAGCGTGGGACTAGCGGGACTTAGAGCCGGGGAGCTGTTTTTT
>TRBJ1-5|TRBV4-1|-|-
CASSQVGDSNQPQHF
TGCGCCAGCAGCCAAGTTGGAGATTCTAATCAGCCCCAGCATTTT
>TRBJ1-5|TRBV4-3|-|-
CASSQEGGYQHF
TGCGCCAGCAGCCAAGAAGGAGGGTACCAGCATTTT
>TRBJ2-2|TRBV12-5|-|-
CASGLAGAGELFF
TGTGCTAGTGGTTTGGCCGGTGCCGGGGAGCTGTTTTTT
>TRBJ2-7|TRBV5-1|-|TRBD1
CASSTNRDSSYEQYF
TGCGCCAGCAGCACGAACCGGGACAGCTCCTACGAGCAGTACTTC
>TRBJ2-1|TRBV7-9|medium-sized|-
CASRPQTYYNEQFF
TGTGCCAGCAGGCCACAGACATATTACAATGAGCAGTTCTTC
>TRBJ2-1|TRBV7-6|-|TRBD1
CASSLGDSGEQFF
TGTGCCAGCAGCTTAGGGGACAGTGGTGAGCAGTTCTTC
>TRBJ1-1|TRBV29-1|-|TRBD1
CSVEGWTGDMNTEAFF
TGCAGCGTTGAAGGATGGACAGGGGATATGAACACTGAAGCTTTCTTT